These T cell receptor beta chains were read from a single sample in a study of shared clonotypes between healthy human individuals. Using immunoSEQ multiplex PCR, the repertoire was profiled, and TCRdb retains in-frame clones only, with some absent. This table holds over a million clones, about three quarters found once. Sample: memory CD4+ T cells sorted from blood. These TCRs come from a young man in good health. Each CDR3 is given with its conserved first and last residue. The order of the fields is V gene, clone size, J gene, D gene, CDR3 protein, CDR3 DNA. D genes are given only for firm matches. For some rows the clone size is stated as once, few or many, or as a class when expanded; others skip it.

TRBV6-5	NA	TRBJ1-1	NA	CASSYSPTAMNTEAFF	TGTGCCAGCAGTTACTCCCCGACAGCCATGAACACTGAAGCTTTCTTT
TRBV15	few	TRBJ2-4	TRBD1	CATSRVGTGRSFGKNIQYF	TGTGCCACCAGCAGAGTGGGGACAGGTCGGAGTTTCGGCAAAAACATTCAGTACTTC
TRBV11-2	NA	TRBJ1-3	TRBD1	CASRLDRVAGNTIYF	TGTGCCAGCAGACTTGACAGGGTGGCTGGAAACACCATATATTTT
TRBV7-2	NA	TRBJ2-2	TRBD2	CASSLYGRTGELFF	TGTGCCAGCAGCTTATACGGGAGGACCGGGGAGCTGTTTTTT
TRBV10-3	few	TRBJ2-2	TRBD2	CATQRMGGKVGGELFF	TGTGCCACCCAACGAATGGGAGGGAAGGTCGGCGGGGAGCTGTTTTTT
TRBV4-1	NA	TRBJ2-4	NA	CASSQGFLVSINIQYF	TGCGCCAGCAGCCAAGGCTTTCTAGTTTCCATTAACATTCAGTACTTC
TRBV14	NA	TRBJ2-1	NA	CASSQDEGWRSSYNEQFF	TGTGCCAGCAGCCAAGATGAAGGGTGGAGAAGCTCCTACAATGAGCAGTTCTTC
TRBV5-1	NA	TRBJ1-5	TRBD1	CASSRQGLSNQPQHF	TGCGCCAGCAGTCGACAGGGGCTAAGCAATCAGCCCCAGCATTTT
TRBV18	NA	TRBJ1-2	NA	CASSPDSSYGYTF	TGTGCCAGCTCACCCGACAGCTCCTATGGCTACACCTTC
TRBV19	NA	TRBJ2-7	TRBD2	CASSRLAEGYEQYF	TGTGCCAGTTCCCGACTAGCGGAGGGATACGAGCAGTACTTC
TRBV4-3	few	TRBJ1-5	NA	CASSQDYRPQPQHF	TGCGCCAGCAGCCAAGATTACCGGCCGCAGCCCCAGCATTTT
TRBV7-3	NA	TRBJ2-6	NA	CASSLASGANVLTF	TGTGCCAGCAGCCTCGCCTCTGGGGCCAACGTCCTGACTTTC
TRBV15	few	TRBJ1-5	TRBD1	CATSRDRGKPQHF	TGTGCCACCAGCAGGGACAGGGGGAAGCCCCAGCATTTT
TRBV11-2	NA	TRBJ2-5	NA	CASSQPPTQETQYF	TGTGCCAGCAGCCAGCCGCCCACCCAAGAGACCCAGTACTTC
TRBV7-2	NA	TRBJ2-4	NA	CASSLDRGYQNIQYF	TGTGCCAGCAGCTTAGATCGCGGCTATCAAAACATTCAGTACTTC
TRBV14	NA	TRBJ1-1	NA	CASSQAGFTEAFF	TGTGCCAGCAGCCAAGCGGGGTTCACTGAAGCTTTCTTT
TRBV5-1	NA	TRBJ1-1	NA	CASSAGTNKRNTEAFF	TGCGCCAGCAGCGCCGGGACCAACAAGAGGAACACTGAAGCTTTCTTT
TRBV18	NA	TRBJ2-2	NA	CASSATGELFF	TGTGCCAGCTCCGCTACCGGGGAGCTGTTTTTT
TRBV6-6	NA	TRBJ2-3	TRBD2	CASSGGGRPDTQYF	TGTGCCAGCAGCGGCGGGGGGCGCCCAGATACGCAGTATTTT
TRBV9	many	TRBJ2-1	TRBD2	CASSPWTSGGANEQFF	TGTGCCAGCAGCCCATGGACTAGCGGGGGGGCGAATGAGCAGTTCTTC
TRBV7-8	NA	TRBJ1-1	TRBD1	CASSHSGGEAFF	TGTGCCAGCAGCCACTCAGGGGGAGAAGCTTTCTTT
TRBV5-1	NA	TRBJ2-1	NA	CASSLDSPGRSSYNEQFF	TGCGCCAGCAGCTTGGATTCCCCTGGGAGGAGCTCCTACAATGAGCAGTTCTTC
TRBV19	once	TRBJ2-1	NA	CAASRGLYSYNEQFF	TGTGCCGCTAGCCGCGGGTTATACTCCTACAATGAGCAGTTCTTC
TRBV9	NA	TRBJ1-6	NA	CASSVDGGMGSPLHF	TGTGCCAGCAGCGTAGACGGGGGGATGGGCTCACCCCTCCACTTT
TRBV2	NA	TRBJ2-1	TRBD1	CASRPPWDRGLWEQFF	TGTGCCAGCAGACCGCCGTGGGACAGGGGGCTCTGGGAGCAGTTCTTC
TRBV5-5	NA	TRBJ1-5	TRBD1	CASSLTGTGNQPQHF	TGTGCCAGCAGCTTGACCGGGACAGGGAATCAGCCCCAGCATTTT
TRBV2	NA	TRBJ2-7	NA	CASSWAYEQYF	TGTGCCAGCAGTTGGGCCTACGAGCAGTACTTC
TRBV29-1	NA	TRBJ2-4	NA	CSVESTGNNIQYF	TGCAGCGTTGAATCCACAGGGAATAACATTCAGTACTTC
TRBV19	NA	TRBJ2-1	TRBD1	CASSIVYQTGSNEQFF	TGTGCCAGTAGTATAGTTTACCAGACAGGGTCGAATGAGCAGTTCTTC
TRBV6-6	NA	TRBJ1-4	NA	CASKAPWAQGNEKLFF	TGTGCCAGCAAAGCCCCATGGGCACAGGGAAATGAAAAACTGTTTTTT
TRBV28	NA	TRBJ1-5	NA	CASSFGGGSNQPQHF	TGTGCCAGCAGTTTTGGGGGAGGGAGCAATCAGCCCCAGCATTTT
TRBV4-1	NA	TRBJ2-3	NA	CASSQELGTDTQYF	TGCGCCAGCAGCCAAGAGCTGGGCACAGATACGCAGTATTTT
TRBV2	once	TRBJ1-4	NA	CASSPWGGANEKLFF	TGTGCCAGCAGCCCCTGGGGGGGGGCGAATGAAAAACTGTTTTTT
TRBV7-9	NA	TRBJ2-7	NA	CASSRVGTYEQYF	TGTGCCAGCAGTAGGGTAGGGACCTACGAGCAGTACTTC
TRBV11-1	once	TRBJ1-1	NA	CASSLRQSTEAFF	TGTGCCAGCAGCTTGAGGCAGTCCACTGAAGCTTTCTTT
TRBV19	many	TRBJ2-5	TRBD2	CASSMKLAGGETQYF	TGTGCCAGTAGTATGAAGCTAGCGGGAGGCGAGACCCAGTACTTC
TRBV11-2	NA	TRBJ2-7	NA	CASSLAVDISYEQYF	TGTGCCAGCAGCTTAGCCGTGGACATTTCCTACGAGCAGTACTTC
TRBV2	NA	TRBJ1-2	NA	CAGRAEGGGYTF	TGTGCCGGTCGGGCGGAGGGCGGTGGCTACACCTTC
TRBV4-1	once	TRBJ2-1	TRBD2	CASSPIGGGVRNEQFF	TGCGCCAGCAGCCCGATCGGGGGGGGAGTGAGAAATGAGCAGTTCTTC
TRBV27	few	TRBJ1-1	NA	CASSRPDGTGGAFF	TGTGCCAGCAGCCGTCCGGATGGCACTGGGGGAGCTTTCTTT
TRBV19	NA	TRBJ2-6	NA	CASSHSGANVLTF	TGTGCCAGTAGCCATTCTGGGGCCAACGTCCTGACTTTC
TRBV14	NA	TRBJ2-1	NA	CASSLLGSYNEQFF	TGTGCCAGCAGCCTCCTAGGATCCTACAATGAGCAGTTCTTC
TRBV18	NA	TRBJ1-1	NA	CASSLVLNTEAFF	TGTGCCAGCTCTCTCGTCCTAAACACTGAAGCTTTCTTT
TRBV19	NA	TRBJ2-2	TRBD1	CASSLRTGLTIANTGELFF	TGTGCCAGTAGTTTACGGACAGGTCTTACTATCGCGAACACCGGGGAGCTGTTTTTT
TRBV5-1	NA	TRBJ2-5	NA	CASSLGGSGETQYF	TGCGCCAGCAGCTTGGGTGGCAGCGGAGAGACCCAGTACTTC
TRBV10-3	NA	TRBJ1-2	TRBD1	CAITEDRVRGYTF	TGTGCCATCACCGAGGACAGGGTGAGAGGCTACACCTTC
TRBV2	NA	TRBJ1-4	NA	CASSDKGPREKLFF	TGTGCCAGCAGTGATAAGGGGCCTAGGGAAAAACTGTTTTTT
TRBV7-2	few	TRBJ1-6	NA	CASSFERGEGFNSPLHF	TGTGCCAGCAGCTTCGAACGGGGGGAGGGCTTTAATTCACCCCTCCACTTT
TRBV13	NA	TRBJ2-1	TRBD2	CASSLGLAGGNNEQFF	TGTGCCAGCAGCTTAGGACTAGCGGGAGGAAACAATGAGCAGTTCTTC
TRBV7-9	NA	TRBJ2-5	NA	CASSLGLAIQETQYF	TGTGCCAGCAGCTTAGGTCTAGCTATCCAAGAGACCCAGTACTTC
TRBV5-1	NA	TRBJ2-7	TRBD2	CASSQLAGGLYEQYF	TGCGCCAGCAGCCAACTAGCGGGGGGTCTTTACGAGCAGTACTTC
TRBV2	NA	TRBJ2-7	NA	CASSDGGARSYEQYF	TGTGCCAGCAGTGATGGCGGAGCCAGGTCCTACGAGCAGTACTTC
TRBV27	NA	TRBJ1-1	NA	CASSLSRATEAFF	TGTGCCAGCAGTTTAAGCAGGGCCACTGAAGCTTTCTTT
TRBV12-5	NA	TRBJ2-1	NA	CASGLVPQYNEQFF	TGTGCTAGTGGTTTGGTACCACAGTACAATGAGCAGTTCTTC
TRBV27	NA	TRBJ2-5	TRBD2	CASSYAGGGETQYF	TGTGCCAGCAGCTACGCGGGGGGAGGGGAGACCCAGTACTTC